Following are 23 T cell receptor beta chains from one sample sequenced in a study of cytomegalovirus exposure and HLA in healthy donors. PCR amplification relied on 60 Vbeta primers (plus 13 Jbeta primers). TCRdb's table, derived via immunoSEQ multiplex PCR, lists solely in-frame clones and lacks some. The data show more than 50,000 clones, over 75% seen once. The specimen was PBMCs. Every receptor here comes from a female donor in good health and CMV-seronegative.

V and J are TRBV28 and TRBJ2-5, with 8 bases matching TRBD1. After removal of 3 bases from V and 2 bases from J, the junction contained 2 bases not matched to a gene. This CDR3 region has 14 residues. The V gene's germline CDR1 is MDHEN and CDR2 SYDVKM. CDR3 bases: TGTGCCAGCAGTTTCCGGACAGGGCAAGAGACCCAGTACTTC. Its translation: CASSFRTGQETQYF.

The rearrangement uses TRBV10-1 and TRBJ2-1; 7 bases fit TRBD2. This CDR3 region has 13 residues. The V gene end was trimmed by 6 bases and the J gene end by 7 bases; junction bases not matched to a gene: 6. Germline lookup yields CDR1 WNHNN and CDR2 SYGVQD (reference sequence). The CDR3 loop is CASRGGRRNEQFF. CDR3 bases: TGCGCCAGCAGGGGGGGGAGGAGGAATGAGCAGTTCTTC.

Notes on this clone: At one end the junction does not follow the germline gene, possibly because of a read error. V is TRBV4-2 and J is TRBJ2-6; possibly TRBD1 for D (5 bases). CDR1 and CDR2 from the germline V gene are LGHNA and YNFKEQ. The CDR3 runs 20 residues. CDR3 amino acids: CASSQEGQGFSLSGANGLTF. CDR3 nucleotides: TGTGCCAGCAGCCAAGAGGGTCAGGGTTTCTCCCTCTCTGGGGCCAACGGCCTGACTTTC.

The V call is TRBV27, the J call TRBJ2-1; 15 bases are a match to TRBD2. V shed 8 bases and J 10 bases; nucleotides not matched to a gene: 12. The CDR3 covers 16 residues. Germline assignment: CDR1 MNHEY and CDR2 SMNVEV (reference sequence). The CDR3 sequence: CASSRTGLAGGVEQFF. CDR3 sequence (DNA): TGTGCCAGCTCTCGGACGGGACTAGCGGGAGGTGTGGAGCAGTTCTTC.

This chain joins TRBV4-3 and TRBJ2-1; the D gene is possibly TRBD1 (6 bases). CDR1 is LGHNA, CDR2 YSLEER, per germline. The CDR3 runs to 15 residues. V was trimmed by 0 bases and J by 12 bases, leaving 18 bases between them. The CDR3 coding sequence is TGCGCCAGCAGCCAAGACGCCAGCGGAGAACAGGGGCAGTTCTTC. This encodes CASSQDASGEQGQFF.

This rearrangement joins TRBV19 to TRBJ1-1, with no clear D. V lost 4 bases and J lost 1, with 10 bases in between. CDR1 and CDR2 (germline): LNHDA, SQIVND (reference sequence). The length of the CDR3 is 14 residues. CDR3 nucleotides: TGTGCCAGTAGTAGCGGGCGAGGGAACACTGAAGCTTTCTTT. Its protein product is CASSSGRGNTEAFF.

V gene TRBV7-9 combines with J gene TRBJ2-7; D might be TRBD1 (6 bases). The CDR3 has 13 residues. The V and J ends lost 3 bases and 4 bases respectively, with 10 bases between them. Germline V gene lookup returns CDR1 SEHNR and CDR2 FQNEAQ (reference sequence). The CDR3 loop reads CASSLGARYEQYF. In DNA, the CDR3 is TGTGCCAGCAGCTTGGGGGCGCGGTACGAGCAGTACTTC.

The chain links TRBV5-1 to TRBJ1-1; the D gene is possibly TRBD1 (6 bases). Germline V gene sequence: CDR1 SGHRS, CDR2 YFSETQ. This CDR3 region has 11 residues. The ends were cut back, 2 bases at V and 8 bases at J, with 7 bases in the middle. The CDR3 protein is CASSFQGEAFF. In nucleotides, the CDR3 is TGCGCCAGCAGCTTCCAGGGGGAAGCTTTCTTT.

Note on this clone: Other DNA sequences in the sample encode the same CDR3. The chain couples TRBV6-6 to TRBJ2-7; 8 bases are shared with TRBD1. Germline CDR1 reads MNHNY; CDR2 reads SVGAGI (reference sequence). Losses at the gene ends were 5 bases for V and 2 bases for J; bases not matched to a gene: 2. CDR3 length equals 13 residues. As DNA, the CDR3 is TGTGCCAGCAGTACGGACAGGGCCTACGAGCAGTACTTC. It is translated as CASSTDRAYEQYF.

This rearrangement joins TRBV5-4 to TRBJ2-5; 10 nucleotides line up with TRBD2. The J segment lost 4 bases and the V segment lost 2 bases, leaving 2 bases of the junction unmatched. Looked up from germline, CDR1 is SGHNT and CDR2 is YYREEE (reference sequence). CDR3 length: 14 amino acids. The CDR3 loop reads CASSLAGGAETQYF. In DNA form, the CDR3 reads TGTGCCAGCAGCTTAGCGGGAGGGGCAGAGACCCAGTACTTC.

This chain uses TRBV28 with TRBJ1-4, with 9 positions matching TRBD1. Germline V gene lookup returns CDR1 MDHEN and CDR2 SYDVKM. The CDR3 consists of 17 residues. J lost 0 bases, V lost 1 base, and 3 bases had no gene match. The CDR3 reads CASSLSGTGTTNEKLFF. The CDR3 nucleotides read TGTGCCAGCAGTTTATCCGGGACAGGGACAACTAATGAAAAACTGTTTTTT.

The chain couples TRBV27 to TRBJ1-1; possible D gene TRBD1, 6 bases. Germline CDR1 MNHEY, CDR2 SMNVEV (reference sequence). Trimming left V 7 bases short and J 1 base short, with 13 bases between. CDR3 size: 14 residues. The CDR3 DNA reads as TGTGCCAGCATCCACAGGGTTGGGAACACTGAAGCTTTCTTT. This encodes CASIHRVGNTEAFF.

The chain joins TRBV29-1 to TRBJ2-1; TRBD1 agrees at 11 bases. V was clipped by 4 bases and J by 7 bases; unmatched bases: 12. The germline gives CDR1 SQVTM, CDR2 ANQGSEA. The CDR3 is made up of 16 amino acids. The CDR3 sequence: CSVALRTGGKGNEQFF. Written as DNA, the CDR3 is TGCAGCGTTGCTTTGAGGACAGGGGGCAAAGGAAATGAGCAGTTCTTC.

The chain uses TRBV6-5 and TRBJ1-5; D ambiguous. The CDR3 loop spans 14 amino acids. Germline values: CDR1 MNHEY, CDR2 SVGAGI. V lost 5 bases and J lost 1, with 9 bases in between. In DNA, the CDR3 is TGTGCCAGCAGTAGGTCGGGGAGCAATCAGCCCCAGCATTTT. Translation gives CASSRSGSNQPQHF.

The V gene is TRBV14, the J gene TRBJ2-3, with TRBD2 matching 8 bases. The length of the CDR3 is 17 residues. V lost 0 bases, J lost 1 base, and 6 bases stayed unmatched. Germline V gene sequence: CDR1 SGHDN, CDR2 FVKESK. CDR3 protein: CASSQDRVGLGTDTQYF. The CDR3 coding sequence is TGTGCCAGCAGCCAAGATCGCGTGGGACTAGGCACAGATACGCAGTATTTT. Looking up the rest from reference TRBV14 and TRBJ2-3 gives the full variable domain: EAGVTQFPSHSVIEKGQTVTLRCDPISGHDNLYWYRRVMGKEIKFLLHFVKESKQDESGMPNNRFLAERTGGTYSTLKVQPAELEDSGVYFCASSQDRVGLGTDTQYFGPGTRLTVL.

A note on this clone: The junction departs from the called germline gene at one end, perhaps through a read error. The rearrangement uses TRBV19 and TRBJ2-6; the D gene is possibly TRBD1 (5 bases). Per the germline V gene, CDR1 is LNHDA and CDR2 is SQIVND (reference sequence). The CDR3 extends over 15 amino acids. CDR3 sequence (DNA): TGTGCCAGTAGTATAATAAGGGCTGGGGCCAACGGCCTGACTTTC. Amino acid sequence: CASSIIRAGANGLTF.

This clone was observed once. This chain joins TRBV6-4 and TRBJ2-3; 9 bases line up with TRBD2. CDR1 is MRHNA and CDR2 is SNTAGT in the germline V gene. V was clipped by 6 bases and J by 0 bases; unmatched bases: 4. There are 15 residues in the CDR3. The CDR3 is CASSATSGSTDTQYF. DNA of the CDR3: TGTGCCAGCAGCGCGACTAGCGGAAGCACAGATACGCAGTATTTT.

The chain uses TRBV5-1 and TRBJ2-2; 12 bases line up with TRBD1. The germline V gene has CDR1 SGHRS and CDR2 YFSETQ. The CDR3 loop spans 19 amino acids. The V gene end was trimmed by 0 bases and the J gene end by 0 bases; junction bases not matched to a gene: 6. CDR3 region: CASSLGDRGRPTNTGELFF. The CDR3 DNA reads TGCGCCAGCAGCTTGGGGGACAGGGGGCGGCCTACGAACACCGGGGAGCTGTTTTTT. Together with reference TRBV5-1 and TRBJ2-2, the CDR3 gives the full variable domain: KAGVTQTPRYLIKTRGQQVTLSCSPISGHRSVSWYQQTPGQGLQFLFEYFSETQRNKGNFPGRFSGRQFSNSRSEMNVSTLELGDSALYLCASSLGDRGRPTNTGELFFGEGSRLTVL.

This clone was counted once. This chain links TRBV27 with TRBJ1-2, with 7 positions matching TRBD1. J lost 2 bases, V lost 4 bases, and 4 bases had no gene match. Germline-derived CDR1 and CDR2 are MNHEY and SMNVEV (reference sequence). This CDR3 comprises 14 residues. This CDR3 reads CASSSGGGNYGYTF. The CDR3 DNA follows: TGTGCCAGCAGTTCGGGAGGGGGCAACTATGGCTACACCTTC.

The CDR3 protein is CASERQGASEQYF. The CDR3 region has the DNA TGTGCCAGCGAAAGACAGGGTGCGTCCGAGCAGTACTTC. The V gene is TRBV28, the J gene TRBJ2-7; TRBD1 aligns across 7 bases. The CDR3 is 13 amino acids. The V gene end was trimmed by 8 bases and the J gene end by 6 bases; junction bases not matched to a gene: 10. Germline CDR1 reads MDHEN; CDR2 reads SYDVKM.

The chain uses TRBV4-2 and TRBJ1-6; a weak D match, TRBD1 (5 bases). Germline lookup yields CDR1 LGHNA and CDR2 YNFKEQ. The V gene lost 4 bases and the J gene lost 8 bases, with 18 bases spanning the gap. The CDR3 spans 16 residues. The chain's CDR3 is CASSPLEGGGDSPLHF. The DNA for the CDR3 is TGTGCCAGCAGCCCCCTGGAGGGAGGAGGGGATTCACCCCTCCACTTT.

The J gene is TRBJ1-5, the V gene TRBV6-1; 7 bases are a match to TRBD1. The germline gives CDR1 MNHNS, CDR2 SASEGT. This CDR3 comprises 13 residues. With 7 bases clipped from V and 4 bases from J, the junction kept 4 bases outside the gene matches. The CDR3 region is CASTDRVNQPQHF. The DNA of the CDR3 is TGTGCCAGCACCGACAGGGTGAATCAGCCCCAGCATTTT.

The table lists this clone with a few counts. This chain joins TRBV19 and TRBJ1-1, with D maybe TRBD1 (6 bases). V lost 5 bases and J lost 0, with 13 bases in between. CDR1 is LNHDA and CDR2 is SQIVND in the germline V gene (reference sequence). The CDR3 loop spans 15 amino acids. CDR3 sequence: CASSRTDLMNTEAFF. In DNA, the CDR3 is TGTGCCAGTAGTCGGACAGACCTCATGAACACTGAAGCTTTCTTT.